Listed below are T cell receptor beta chains from one sample, sequenced in a study of T cell responses to AZD1222 COVID-19 vaccine. Libraries were prepared by immunoSEQ multiplex PCR; TCRdb keeps only in-frame clonotypes and omits some of them. The table lists roughly 120,000 clones, about 85% of them singletons, with 2.5% to 3.5% in the top ten. Sequenced here: peripheral blood, sampled 28 days after the second AZD1222 dose. Every receptor here comes from an adult who received the AZD1222 COVID-19 vaccine. CDR3s include the opening cysteine and the closing phenylalanine or tryptophan. A D gene is named only where the DNA matches it firmly. The size of a clone is reported for some rows only, either as once, few or many, or as a class for expanded clones.

J | D | size | V | CDR3 | DNA
TRBJ1-1 | - | - | TRBV7-8 | CASRPGRMNTEAFF | TGTGCCAGCAGACCGGGACGGATGAACACTGAAGCTTTCTTT
TRBJ2-2 | - | - | TRBV28 | CASSFVLTGPNTGELFF | TGTGCCAGCAGTTTCGTACTTACGGGCCCGAACACCGGGGAGCTGTTTTTT
TRBJ2-2 | - | - | TRBV5-1 | CASSLALASNTGELFF | TGCGCCAGCAGCTTGGCCTTAGCATCGAACACCGGGGAGCTGTTTTTT
TRBJ1-1 | TRBD1 | - | TRBV19 | CASSRDRRSLMNTEAFF | TGTGCCAGTAGCCGGGACAGGCGAAGCCTAATGAACACTGAAGCTTTCTTT
TRBJ2-7 | TRBD1 | - | TRBV7-2 | CASSPDRVNEQYF | TGTGCCAGCAGCCCGGACAGGGTCAACGAGCAGTACTTC
TRBJ1-2 | - | - | TRBV6-5 | CASRASDTHGYTF | TGTGCCAGCAGGGCCAGCGACACCCATGGCTACACCTTC
TRBJ1-2 | - | - | TRBV10-3 | CAISEGEYGYTF | TGTGCCATCAGTGAGGGGGAATATGGCTACACCTTC
TRBJ2-7 | - | - | TRBV11-3 | CASSIRDGSSYEQYF | TGTGCCAGCAGCATCCGGGACGGAAGCTCCTACGAGCAGTACTTC
TRBJ1-1 | - | - | TRBV28 | CASSSSDRTEAFF | TGTGCCAGCAGTTCCTCGGATCGGACTGAAGCTTTCTTT
TRBJ2-7 | TRBD1 | - | TRBV5-1 | CASSPTGLSYEQYF | TGCGCCAGCAGCCCGACAGGGTTATCCTACGAGCAGTACTTC
TRBJ1-4 | - | - | TRBV12-3/TRBV12-4 | CASSSSGEEKLFF | TGTGCCAGCAGTTCGTCGGGCGAAGAAAAACTGTTTTTT
TRBJ2-1 | - | - | TRBV2 | CASSEGVIGGPSEQFF | TGTGCCAGCAGTGAAGGGGTAATCGGGGGACCCTCTGAGCAGTTCTTC
TRBJ1-5 | - | - | TRBV18 | CASSPIAYRDGNQPQHF | TGTGCCAGCTCACCTATCGCTTACAGGGACGGCAATCAGCCCCAGCATTTT
TRBJ1-6 | - | few | TRBV5-6 | CASSLVGFDSPLHF | TGTGCCAGCAGCTTGGTTGGTTTTGATTCACCCCTCCACTTT
TRBJ1-1 | - | - | TRBV14 | CASSFLGRNPEAFF | TGTGCCAGCAGCTTCCTAGGGAGGAACCCTGAAGCTTTCTTT
TRBJ2-7 | - | - | TRBV28 | CASSFGDGTAREYF | -
TRBJ1-1 | - | - | TRBV19 | CASSPEVGTRPSEAFF | TGTGCCAGTAGTCCCGAGGTGGGCACACGGCCAAGCGAAGCTTTCTTT
TRBJ2-1 | - | - | TRBV5-1 | CASSKFRGGDEQFF | TGCGCCAGCAGCAAGTTCCGGGGTGGGGATGAGCAGTTCTTC
TRBJ1-3 | TRBD1 | - | TRBV7-2 | CASSAGTAGNTIYF | TGTGCCAGCAGCGCCGGGACAGCTGGAAACACCATATATTTT
TRBJ2-7 | - | once | TRBV6-1 | CASSEWRYEQYF | TGTGCCAGCAGTGAATGGAGGTACGAGCAGTACTTC
TRBJ1-5 | - | - | TRBV18 | CASSGPGVGNQPQHF | TGTGCCAGCTCCGGCCCGGGGGTTGGCAATCAGCCCCAGCATTTT